This TCR beta chain was recovered during a study of blood T cell repertoires in COVID-19. Study-level information: Sites across the United States, Italy and Spain contributed samples from acute and convalescent COVID-19.

Authors' analysis steps: Amplifying reference gene primers gave estimates of nucleated cell counts. Assay: immunoSEQ multiplex PCR; the TCRdb copy retains only in-frame clones and omits some. That table is the source of V, J and clone size, and D and trimming were worked out from the DNA. The profile covers approximately 170,000 clones, with about 80% appearing a single time and over 2.5% taken by the ten largest. Germline loops: CDR1 MGHDK, CDR2 SYGVNS. Trimming at V came to 4 bases and at J to 7 bases, leaving 8 bases not matched to a gene. This CDR3 region has 15 residues. Source material: peripheral blood. The source of this sequence is a human donor with acute or convalescent COVID-19. The donor label of this sample is uncertain. The chain carries TRBV25-1 and TRBJ2-1; 9 bases are shared with TRBD1. This chain's CDR3 is CASSGGTGSWNEQFF. CDR3 bases: TGTGCCAGCAGTGGTGGGACAGGGAGTTGGAATGAGCAGTTCTTC.